This T cell receptor beta chain was captured by sequencing in a study of graft-versus-host responses after intestinal transplantation. The wider study: Multivisceral, liver-intestinal, or isolated intestinal transplants were received by the recipients. Study-level findings and limits: Investigators detected GvH clones in recipient marrow, with some emerging earlier in ileum or blood.

Libraries were prepared by immunoSEQ multiplex PCR; TCRdb keeps only in-frame clonotypes and omits some of them. The data contain about 70,000 clones, about 94% of them singletons. Remarks on this clone: What it binds is unknown. Other DNA sequences in this sample translate to the same CDR3.

The CDR3 spans 14 residues. Per the germline V gene, CDR1 is SGDLS and CDR2 is YYNGEE. The V end lost 4 bases, the J end lost 7 bases, and 18 bases lay between the germline ends. The clonotype comes from a human donor who received an intestinal transplant. The chain combines TRBV9 with TRBJ2-7, with D perhaps TRBD1 or TRBD2 (6 bases each). The sample here was unstimulated CD8+ T cells sorted from spleen or lymph node cells, taken before intestinal transplant. CDR3: CASSPRGEFYEQYF. DNA for the CDR3: TGTGCCAGCAGCCCAAGGGGGGAGTTTTATGAGCAGTACTTC.